This T cell receptor (beta chain) was captured in a study of blood T cells in healthy people across ages. A J-beta primer mix and a sample-barcoded 5' primer were used in a second PCR of roughly 6 to 12 cycles. From the 5' RACE reads, TCRdb called clonotypes with MiXCR, one entry per CDR3 protein. In the table there are 1 million or so distinct CDR3 sequences, around 27% of which are singletons. General study points: Unsorted PBMCs blocked a conclusive comparison of naive and antigen-experienced cells. Comparison with aged donors showed that long-lived donors had more naive CD4+ cells and higher diversity.

This clonotype was seen only a few times. The antigen is unknown. Trimming cost V 4 bases and J 0 bases, with 9 bases left between them. The CDR3 totals 14 residues. Germline V CDR1 and CDR2: SQVTM, ANQGSEA. A further study also used this sample, focusing on T cells of mothers and their children. From that study: Samples were provided by three healthy Caucasian mothers and their six children. Mothers yielded over 8 million CDR3 reads, children approximately 2.8 million each.

The source material was blood. The clonotype comes from a girl aged 2-10 years in good health. This chain links TRBV29-1 with TRBJ2-2; D is unresolved. In DNA form, the CDR3 reads TGCAGCGTTGTGTGGGCAGCGAACACCGGGGAGCTGTTTTTT. It codes for CSVVWAANTGELFF.